The clone carrying this T cell receptor beta chain was seen a handful of times. Its cognate antigen is unknown. This sample is part of a study of T cells after yellow fever vaccination. With 4 bases removed from V and 2 bases from J, the gap between germline ends came to 14 bases. The CDR3 covers 15 residues. Germline V gene data show CDR1 as SEHNR and CDR2 as FQNEAQ (reference sequence). TCR cDNA, made by 5'RACE template switching, carried an added universal primer site and UMIs. MiXCR was run by TCRdb on the 5' RACE reads, yielding one entry per CDR3 protein. Of roughly 300,000 distinct CDR3 sequences listed, roughly 8% are singletons. The study, taken as a whole, reports: Across the CD4 and CD8 compartments, a small share of clonotypes was present in both. A secondary response was less intense yet reached its peak sooner, at day 5 versus 15.

The input for sequencing was PBMCs, taken roughly seven weeks after the first yellow fever vaccination. The source of this sequence is a man aged 18-30 years who received the YFV17D yellow fever vaccine. This chain joins TRBV7-9 and TRBJ1-1; no reliable D call. The CDR3 bases are TGTGCCAGCAGCTCCCCCCGGGAGGATAACACTGAAGCTTTCTTT. Translated: CASSSPREDNTEAFF.